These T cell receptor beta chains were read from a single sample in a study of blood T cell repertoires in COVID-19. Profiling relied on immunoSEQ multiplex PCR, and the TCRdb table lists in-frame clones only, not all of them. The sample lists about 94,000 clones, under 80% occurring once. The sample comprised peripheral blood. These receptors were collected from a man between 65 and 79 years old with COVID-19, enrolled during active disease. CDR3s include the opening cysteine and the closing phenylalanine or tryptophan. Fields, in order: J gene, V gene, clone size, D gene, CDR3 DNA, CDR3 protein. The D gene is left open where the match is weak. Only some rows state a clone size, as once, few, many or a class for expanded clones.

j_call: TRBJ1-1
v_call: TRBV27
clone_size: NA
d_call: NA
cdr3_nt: TGTGCCAGCAGTTTCTCGACAGGAGAATTAAACACTGAAGCTTTCTTT
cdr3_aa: CASSFSTGELNTEAFF

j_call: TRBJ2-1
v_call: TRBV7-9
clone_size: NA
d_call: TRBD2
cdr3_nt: TGTGCCAGCAGCCCGAGCGGGAGGGGATACAATGAGCAGTTCTTC
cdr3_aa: CASSPSGRGYNEQFF

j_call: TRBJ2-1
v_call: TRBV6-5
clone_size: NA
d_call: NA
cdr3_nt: TGTGCCAGCAGTTCCCCTAGTTATGAGCAGTTCTTC
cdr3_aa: CASSSPSYEQFF

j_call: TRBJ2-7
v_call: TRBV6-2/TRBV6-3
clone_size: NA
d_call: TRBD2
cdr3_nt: TGTGCCAGCAGTTATCATCGGAGTAGCGGGTCATCCTACGAGCAGTACTTC
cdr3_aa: CASSYHRSSGSSYEQYF

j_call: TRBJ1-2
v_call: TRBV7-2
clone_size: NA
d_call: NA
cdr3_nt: TGTGCCAGCAGCTCTCAACAGGGAAGTAGGGGCTACACCTTC
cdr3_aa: CASSSQQGSRGYTF

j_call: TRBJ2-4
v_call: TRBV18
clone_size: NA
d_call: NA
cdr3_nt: TGTGCCAGCTCTCCGGTGCGGGACGCGTTAAACATTCAGTACTTC
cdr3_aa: CASSPVRDALNIQYF

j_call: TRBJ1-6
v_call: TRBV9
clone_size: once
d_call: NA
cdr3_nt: TGTGCCAGCAGCGGGCAGAATTCACCCCTCCACTTT
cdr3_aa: CASSGQNSPLHF

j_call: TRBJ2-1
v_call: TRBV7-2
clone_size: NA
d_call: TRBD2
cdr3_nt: TGTGCCAGCACCCCGGGACTAGAGACCGGTGAGCAGTTCTTC
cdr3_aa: CASTPGLETGEQFF

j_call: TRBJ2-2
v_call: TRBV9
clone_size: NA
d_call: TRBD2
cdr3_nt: TGTGCCAGCAGCGCCACGGGAGGCCCGAACACCGGGGAGCTGTTTTTT
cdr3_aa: CASSATGGPNTGELFF

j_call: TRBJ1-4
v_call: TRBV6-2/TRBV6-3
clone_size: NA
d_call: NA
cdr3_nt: TGTGCCAGCAGTTACGAGAGGACAGATGAAAAACTGTTTTTT
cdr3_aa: CASSYERTDEKLFF

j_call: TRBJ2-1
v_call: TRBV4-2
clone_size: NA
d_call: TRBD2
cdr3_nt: TGTGCCAGCAGCGAGGGACTAGCGGGAGGGCCTACATACAATGAGCAGTTCTTC
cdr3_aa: CASSEGLAGGPTYNEQFF

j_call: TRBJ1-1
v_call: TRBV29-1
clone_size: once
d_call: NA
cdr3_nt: TGCAGCGTCGTTCACCTTGCCCGCTTCTACTTT
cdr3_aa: CSVVHLARFYF

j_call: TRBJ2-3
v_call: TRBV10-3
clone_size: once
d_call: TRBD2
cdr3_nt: TGTGCCATCAGTGCGGGACTAGCGGGCACAGATACGCAGTATTTT
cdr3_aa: CAISAGLAGTDTQYF

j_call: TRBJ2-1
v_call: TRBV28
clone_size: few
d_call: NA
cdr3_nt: TGTGCCAGCAGTTTATTTAGCGGCAATGAGCAGTTCTTC
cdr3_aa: CASSLFSGNEQFF

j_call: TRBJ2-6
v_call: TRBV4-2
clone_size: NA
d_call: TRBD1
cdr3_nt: TGTGCCAGCAGCCAAGTAAGAGGGGGACAGGGCTCCTCTGGGGCCAACGTCCTGACTTTC
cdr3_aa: CASSQVRGGQGSSGANVLTF

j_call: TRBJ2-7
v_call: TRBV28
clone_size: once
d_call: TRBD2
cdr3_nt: TGTGCCAGCAGTTCCCCGGGGCTAGCGGGAGACGGGGAGCAGTACTTC
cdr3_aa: CASSSPGLAGDGEQYF

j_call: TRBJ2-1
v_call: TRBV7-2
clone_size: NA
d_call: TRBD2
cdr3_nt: TGTGCCAGCAGCACCAGACTAGCGGGAGATGAGCAGTTCTTC
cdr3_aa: CASSTRLAGDEQFF

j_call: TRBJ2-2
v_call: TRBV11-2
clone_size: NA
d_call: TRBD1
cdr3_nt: TGTGCCAGCAGTACCGGGACAGCTAGCACCGGGGAGCTGTTTTTT
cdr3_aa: CASSTGTASTGELFF

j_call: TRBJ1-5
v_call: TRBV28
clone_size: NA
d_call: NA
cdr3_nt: TGTGCCAGCAGTTCCCTCCCCAGGGACACCAATCAGCCCCAGCATTTT
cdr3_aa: CASSSLPRDTNQPQHF

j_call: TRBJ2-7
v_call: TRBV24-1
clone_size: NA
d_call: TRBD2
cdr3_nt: TGTGCCACCAGTGATGGGGGGGGCTACGAGCAGTACTTC
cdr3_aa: CATSDGGGYEQYF

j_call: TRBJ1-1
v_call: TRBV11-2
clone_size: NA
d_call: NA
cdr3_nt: TGTGCCAGCAGCTTAGGCAGGGTGAGCACTGAAGCTTTCTTT
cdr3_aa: CASSLGRVSTEAFF

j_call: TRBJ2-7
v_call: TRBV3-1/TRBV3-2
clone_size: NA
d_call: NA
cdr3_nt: TGTGCCAGCAGCCAAGGGACACGCTCCTACGAGCAGTACTTC
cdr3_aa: CASSQGTRSYEQYF